This T cell receptor (beta chain) was observed in a study of shared clonotypes between healthy human individuals. Data came from immunoSEQ multiplex PCR; TCRdb stores just in-frame clones and leaves some out. The table shows 150,000 to 200,000 clones, with over 85% occurring only once. In regard to this clone: What it binds is not known.

Germline loops: CDR1 MGHRA, CDR2 YSYEKL. Trimming took 1 base from V and 6 from J, leaving 15 bases between them. This CDR3 is built from 16 residues. Findings and caveats of the study: Sampling covered nothing but blood. Tissue TCR repertoires likely differ from those found in blood. Relative to clonotypes present in all four donors, those not shared had lower generation probabilities.

Input material: naive CD4+ T cells sorted from blood. Subset: CD45RA+ positively selected. The chain employs TRBV4-1 and TRBJ1-4; unclear D gene. This TCR came from a woman under 40 in good health. CDR3 in DNA: TGCGCCAGCAGCCAAGCCGCCGGGCGGGAGTATGAAAAACTGTTTTTT. Protein: CASSQAAGREYEKLFF.